The next 19 T cell receptor beta chains were all read from a single sample in a study of blood T cells in healthy people across ages. The second PCR ran about 7 to 12 cycles with a sample-barcoded 5' primer and J-beta primers. TCRdb ran MiXCR on the 5' RACE reads and lists one entry per CDR3 protein. The data show about 1,500,000 distinct CDR3 sequences, around 42% seen once. Sequenced input: blood. The source is a woman between 18 and 30 years old in good health.

The chain is built from TRBV28 and TRBJ2-7; D possibly corresponds to TRBD2 (6 bases). Looked up from germline, CDR1 is MDHEN and CDR2 is SYDVKM. With 6 bases removed from V and 9 bases from J, the gap between germline ends came to 21 bases. The CDR3 has 14 residues. The CDR3 region is CASRPAGTGDGQYF. As DNA, the CDR3 is TGTGCCAGCAGGCCCGCCGGGACGGGGGATGGGCAGTACTTC.

This clonotype was detected once. V usage is TRBV6-5 and J usage is TRBJ2-7; TRBD2 agrees at 8 bases. Germline CDR1 reads MNHEY; CDR2 reads SVGAGI. CDR3 length equals 15 residues. V was pared by 9 bases and J by 6 bases, with 16 bases of the junction left unmatched. CDR3 loop: CASFDKGTRKSEQYF. The CDR3 region has the DNA TGTGCCAGTTTCGATAAGGGGACTAGAAAAAGCGAGCAGTACTTC.

The genes are TRBV20-1 and TRBJ2-3, with D perhaps TRBD1 (5 bases). The CDR3 consists of 14 residues. V dropped 3 bases and J dropped 3 bases, with 13 bases sitting between them. The V gene's germline CDR1 is DFQATT and CDR2 SNEGSKA (reference sequence). For the CDR3, the DNA is TGCAGTGCTAGTGGGGCTGCCTCTACAGATACGCAGTATTTT. Translated, it gives CSASGAASTDTQYF.

This clonotype was detected a few times. V and J are TRBV10-3 and TRBJ2-1; D could derive from TRBD1 or TRBD2 (5 bases each). CDR1 ENHRY and CDR2 SYGVKD come from the germline V gene. There are 15 residues in the CDR3. The V end lost 0 bases, the J end lost 5 bases, and 11 bases lay between the germline ends. The CDR3 DNA reads as TGTGCCATCAGTGAGTCTGGGACGGGAAACAATGAGCAGTTCTTC. Protein: CAISESGTGNNEQFF.

J is TRBJ2-3 and V is TRBV15; perhaps TRBD1 as D (7 bases). The CDR3 loop spans 17 amino acids. V shed 0 bases and J shed 2 bases, with 15 bases lying between them. Germline assignment: CDR1 LNHNV and CDR2 YYDKDF (reference sequence). CDR3 DNA: TGTGCCACCAGCAGAGAATCCAGGGGGAGGAACACAGATACGCAGTATTTT. The encoded protein is CATSRESRGRNTDTQYF.

About this clonotype itself: The junction does not match germline at one end; this may be a read error. This chain connects TRBV12-3 or TRBV12-4 to TRBJ2-1; 12 positions agree with TRBD2. The CDR3 runs to 14 residues. This chain's CDR3 is CASRSSGGENELFF. Here the CDR3 DNA reads TGTGCCAGCAGGTCTAGCGGGGGGGAAAATGAGCTGTTCTTC.

This clonotype came up many times. V and J are TRBV11-2 and TRBJ1-2, with no clear D. The CDR3 covers 15 residues. Trimming pared 0 bases from V and 2 bases from J, leaving 10 bases between. Germline CDR1 SGHAT, CDR2 FQNNGV. CDR3 sequence: CASSLEEKPNYGYTF. DNA for the CDR3: TGTGCCAGCAGCTTAGAAGAGAAGCCGAACTATGGCTACACCTTC.

This clonotype was counted between two and nine times. This sequence joins TRBV12-3 or TRBV12-4 and TRBJ2-3; TRBD1 agrees at 8 bases. V trimming: 4 bases; J trimming: 5 bases; junction bases outside the gene matches: 5. This CDR3 has 14 residues. CDR3 in amino acids: CASSSTTGGDTQYF. The CDR3 coding sequence is TGTGCCAGCAGTTCTACAACAGGGGGAGATACGCAGTATTTT.

With respect to this clonotype: Its ends do not fully match the called genes, so a read error is possible. The J gene is TRBJ2-5, the V gene TRBV7-9; possibly TRBD2 for D (5 bases). CDR1 is SEHNR and CDR2 is FQNEAQ in the germline V gene (reference sequence). The CDR3 is made up of 11 amino acids. CDR3 in DNA: TGTTCCAGCAGCCTAGCAGAGACCCAGTACTTC. Its protein product is CSSSLAETQYF.

This clonotype was seen only once. The genes are TRBV30 and TRBJ2-1; 8 nucleotides agree with TRBD2. The CDR3 loop spans 14 amino acids. Germline CDR1 and CDR2: GTSNPN and SVGIG (reference sequence). Trimming at V came to 1 base and at J to 9 bases, leaving 8 bases not matched to a gene. The DNA of the CDR3 is TGTGCCTGGAGTGGAGGGGCGGGAGGAGGTGAGCAGTTCTTC. Protein product: CAWSGGAGGGEQFF.

This chain connects TRBV12-5 to TRBJ2-3; no clear D. The V gene lost 2 bases and the J gene lost 1 base, with 13 bases spanning the gap. This CDR3 region has 16 residues. The germline CDR1 and CDR2 sequences are LGHNT and FRNRAP. CDR3 protein: CASGLTSRTRTDTQYF. The DNA of the CDR3 is TGTGCTAGTGGTTTGACTTCAAGGACCCGCACAGATACGCAGTATTTT.

J is TRBJ2-6 and V is TRBV9; possibly TRBD1 or TRBD2 for D (5 bases each). V was cut by 1 base and J by 0 bases, with 8 bases left in between. Germline V gives CDR1 SGDLS, CDR2 YYNGEE. The CDR3 totals 16 residues. CDR3 region: CASSVRGVSGANVLTF. CDR3 coding DNA: TGTGCCAGCAGCGTAAGGGGAGTCTCTGGGGCCAACGTCCTGACTTTC. The full variable domain, its missing parts supplied by reference TRBV9 and TRBJ2-6, is DSGVTQTPKHLITATGQRVTLRCSPRSGDLSVYWYQQSLDQGLQFLIQYYNGEERAKGNILERFSAQQFPDLHSELNLSSLELGDSALYFCASSVRGVSGANVLTFGAGSRLTVL.

The V call is TRBV12-3 or TRBV12-4, the J call TRBJ1-2, with TRBD1 as a possible D gene (5 bases). Trimming cost V 3 bases and J 2 bases, with 13 bases left between them. The CDR3 loop spans 15 amino acids. The CDR3 here is CASSLVPTANYGYTF. DNA of the CDR3: TGTGCCAGCAGTTTGGTCCCGACAGCCAACTATGGCTACACCTTC.

In this sample, this clonotype turned up once. The gene calls are TRBV6-5 and TRBJ1-2; no firm D call. The CDR3 is 14 amino acids. Trimming removed 0 bases at V and 8 bases at J, with 13 bases between. Looked up from germline, CDR1 is MNHEY and CDR2 is SVGAGI. The CDR3 spells CASSYSEGLVGYTF. The CDR3 DNA reads TGTGCCAGCAGTTACTCGGAAGGGTTGGTGGGCTACACCTTC.

The J gene is TRBJ2-7, the V gene TRBV6-6; 10 bases are a match to TRBD2. Unmatched junction bases numbered 8, after V lost 6 bases and J lost 0 bases. CDR3 length: 16 amino acids. Germline CDR1 is MNHNY and CDR2 is SVGAGI (reference sequence). CDR3 bases: TGTGCCAGCAGAGCCTCCCTAGCGGGGGCCTCCTACGAGCAGTACTTC. Protein: CASRASLAGASYEQYF.

V and J are TRBV20-1 and TRBJ2-7; 10 bases are a match to TRBD2. Germline trimming cut 5 bases from V and 3 bases from J; bases unmatched to any gene: 13. From germline, CDR1 is DFQATT and CDR2 SNEGSKA (reference sequence). The CDR3 is made up of 16 amino acids. CDR3 DNA: TGCAGTGCTCATTCCCGCGGGGTAGCGGGAGGCTACGAGCAGTACTTC. It codes for CSAHSRGVAGGYEQYF.

This clonotype was counted ten times or more. This chain uses TRBV10-3 with TRBJ2-1; D could derive from TRBD1 or TRBD2 (5 bases each). The CDR3 sequence is 16 residues long. From germline, CDR1 is ENHRY and CDR2 SYGVKD. Deletions cut 2 bases from V and 0 bases from J, with 11 bases between. CDR3 nucleotide sequence: TGTGCCATCAGTGAGCCAGGGAGTAGCTCCTACAATGAGCAGTTCTTC. It encodes CAISEPGSSSYNEQFF.

The V call is TRBV15, the J call TRBJ2-1, with 11 bases that match TRBD2. The V gene's germline CDR1 is LNHNV and CDR2 YYDKDF (reference sequence). CDR3 length: 16 residues. Trimming cost V 1 base and J 13 bases; bases outside gene matches: 12. The CDR3 sequence: CATSRGTSGLQETQFF. In nucleotides, the CDR3 is TGTGCCACCAGCAGAGGGACTAGCGGGCTTCAAGAGACCCAGTTCTTC.

This rearrangement joins TRBV6-6 to TRBJ2-7, with D uncertain. Germline CDR1 MNHNY, CDR2 SVGAGI (reference sequence). Trimming shortened V by 7 bases and J by 5 bases, and 15 bases separated the two germline ends. The CDR3 contains 13 residues. CDR3 loop: CASTPSALNEQYF. The CDR3 DNA follows: TGTGCCAGCACCCCGTCGGCCTTGAACGAGCAGTACTTC.